This record looks at one T cell receptor beta chain sequence and its context. Its antigen specificity is not known. Base qualities were left out, and no much larger clone turns up one base away. TCRbeta CDR3 regions were amplified from genomic DNA by means of the immunoSEQ Assay, a bias-controlled multiplex PCR. The source study handled its data this way. The number of nucleated cells in each sample was estimated by amplification of reference gene primers within the assay. To quantify the absolute abundance of each unique TCRbeta CDR3 rearrangement, sequence reads were collapsed and filtered. For each sample, productive Simpson clonality was calculated as the square root of Simpson's diversity index over productive rearrangements. TCRdb holds this immuneACCESS table with in-frame rearrangements only. Some clones are missing; in checked studies, unresolved V genes explain under half, and the rest has no known cause. V, J and clone size were drawn from that table, and D and trimming were deduced from the DNA. Present in this sample are tens of thousands of clones, 84% of which were seen just once. More than 14% of the sample comes from the top ten.

A distance of 9 bases separates the germline ends of V and J, which lose 3 bases and 5 bases respectively. CDR1 SGHRS and CDR2 YFSETQ were looked up in the germline V gene. Including the terminal cysteine and phenylalanine, the CDR3 comprises 13 residues. The retained sequence is limited to the CDR3, 39 bases, with the frame set at the first base. The entry originates in a study of blood T cell repertoires in COVID-19 (dated by TCRdb to 2020 to 2021). Context from the whole study: Collaborator samples came from the United States, Italy and Spain and covered acute and convalescent phases of COVID-19. The prospective study material was composed of cDNA or gDNA derived from T cells, B-cell-depleted T cells, or PBMCs. Subjects who had been exposed to COVID-19, were actively infected with it, or had recovered from it provided the deeply sampled blood TCRbeta repertoires that made up the dataset. A freely available public database, intended as a resource for researchers studying the immune response to SARS-CoV-2, is where the repertoires were released. The samples were drawn from two sources: the first 160 participants of the ongoing ImmuneRACE study, and about 1,300 subjects contributed by 6 global collaborators. Nearly every sample came with metadata listing a de-identified subject ID, COVID-19 status, age in years and sex. Where HLA class I and class II types were available, the types were taken from metadata supplied by the sample provider, not from assay-based typing. The research as a whole found: How much clinical and demographic metadata was included differed by source and by participant, and the metadata was provided uncurated.

Collaborating institutions collected whole blood in K2EDTA tubes following their own protocols. Collaborator samples were shipped for TCRbeta analysis as frozen whole blood, isolated PBMCs, or DNA extracted from either sample type. The chain is made from TRBV5-1 and TRBJ1-5; the D gene is perhaps TRBD1, from 5 matching bases. Sequenced sample: peripheral blood. This receptor was taken from a man aged 50-59 years with active or convalescent COVID-19. The nucleotides read TGCGCCAGCAGCTCGCAGGGTGATCAGCCCCAGCATTTT. This sequence encodes CASSSQGDQPQHF.